This TCR beta chain came from a study of PD-L1 blockade in urothelial cancer. Time point defined: peripheral blood 6 weeks after treatment start. TCRdb's copy holds only in-frame clones and misses some; the assay was immunoSEQ multiplex PCR. The sample consists of under 25,000 clones, under 95% of them appearing once. Trimming took off 8 bases at V and 0 bases at J, with 12 bases between the two ends. Germline CDR1 reads MDHEN; CDR2 reads SYDVKM. The CDR3 has 14 residues. The sequence was collected from a woman aged 55-70 years with urothelial cancer. Sequenced material: PBMCs, taken around atezolizumab (anti-PD-L1) treatment. The genes are TRBV28 and TRBJ2-3, with D perhaps TRBD2 (6 bases). CDR3 in DNA: TGTGCCAGCGATAGCGGAGGCAGCACAGATACGCAGTATTTT. It is translated as CASDSGGSTDTQYF.